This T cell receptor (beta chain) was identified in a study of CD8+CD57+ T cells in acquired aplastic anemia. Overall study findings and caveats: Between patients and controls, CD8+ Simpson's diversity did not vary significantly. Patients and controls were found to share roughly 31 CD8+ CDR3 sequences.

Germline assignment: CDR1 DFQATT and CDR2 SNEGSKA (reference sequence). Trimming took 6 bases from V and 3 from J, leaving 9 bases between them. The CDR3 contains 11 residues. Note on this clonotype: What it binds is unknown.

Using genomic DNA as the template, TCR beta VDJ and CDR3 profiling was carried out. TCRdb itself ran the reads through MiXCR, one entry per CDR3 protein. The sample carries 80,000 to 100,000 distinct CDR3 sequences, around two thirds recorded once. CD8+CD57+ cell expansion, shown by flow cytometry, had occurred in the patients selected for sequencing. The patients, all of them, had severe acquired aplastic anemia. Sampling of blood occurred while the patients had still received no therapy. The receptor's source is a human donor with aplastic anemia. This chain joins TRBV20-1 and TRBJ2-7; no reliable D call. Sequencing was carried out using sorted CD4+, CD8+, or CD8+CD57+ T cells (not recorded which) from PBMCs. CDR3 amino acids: CSAAWNYEQYF. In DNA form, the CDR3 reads TGCAGTGCGGCATGGAACTACGAGCAGTACTTC.